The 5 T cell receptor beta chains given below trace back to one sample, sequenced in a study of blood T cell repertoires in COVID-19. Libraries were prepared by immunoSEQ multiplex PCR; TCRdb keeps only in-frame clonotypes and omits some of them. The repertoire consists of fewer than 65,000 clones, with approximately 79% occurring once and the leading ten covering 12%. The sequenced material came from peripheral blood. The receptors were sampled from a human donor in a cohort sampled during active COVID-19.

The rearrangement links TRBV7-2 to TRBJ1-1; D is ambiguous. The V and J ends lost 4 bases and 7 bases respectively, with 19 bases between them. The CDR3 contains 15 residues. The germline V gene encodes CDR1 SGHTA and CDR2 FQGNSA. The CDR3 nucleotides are TGTGCCAGCAGCTCCATCATGGGCAGGCAAGTTGAAGCTTTCTTT. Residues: CASSSIMGRQVEAFF.

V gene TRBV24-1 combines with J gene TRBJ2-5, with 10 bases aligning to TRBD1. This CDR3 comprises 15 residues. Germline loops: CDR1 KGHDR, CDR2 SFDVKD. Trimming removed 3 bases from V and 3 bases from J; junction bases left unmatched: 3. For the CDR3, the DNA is TGTGCCACCAGTGATCCCGGGACAGGGGAAGAGACCCAGTACTTC. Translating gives CATSDPGTGEETQYF.

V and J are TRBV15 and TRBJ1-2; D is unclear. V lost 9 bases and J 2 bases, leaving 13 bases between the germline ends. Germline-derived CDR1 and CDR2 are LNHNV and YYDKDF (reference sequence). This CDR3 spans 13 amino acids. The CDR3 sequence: CATRGIYNYGYTF. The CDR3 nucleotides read TGTGCCACGCGGGGAATCTACAACTATGGCTACACCTTC.

The CDR3 loop is CSASALQGAHSPLHF. DNA of the CDR3: TGCAGTGCTAGTGCTCTACAGGGGGCGCACTCACCCCTCCACTTT. This chain joins TRBV20-1 and TRBJ1-6; 9 bases are shared with TRBD1. The trim removed 3 bases at V and 10 bases at J, leaving 10 bases unmatched. The CDR3 contains 15 residues. Germline CDR1 DFQATT, CDR2 SNEGSKA (reference sequence).

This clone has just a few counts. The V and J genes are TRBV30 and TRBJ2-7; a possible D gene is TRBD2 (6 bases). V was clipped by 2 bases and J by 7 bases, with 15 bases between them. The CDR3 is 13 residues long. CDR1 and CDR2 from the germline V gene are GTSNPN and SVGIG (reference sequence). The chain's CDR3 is CAWSRGNGREQYF. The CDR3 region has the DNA TGTGCCTGGAGTCGGGGGAACGGTAGGGAGCAGTACTTC.